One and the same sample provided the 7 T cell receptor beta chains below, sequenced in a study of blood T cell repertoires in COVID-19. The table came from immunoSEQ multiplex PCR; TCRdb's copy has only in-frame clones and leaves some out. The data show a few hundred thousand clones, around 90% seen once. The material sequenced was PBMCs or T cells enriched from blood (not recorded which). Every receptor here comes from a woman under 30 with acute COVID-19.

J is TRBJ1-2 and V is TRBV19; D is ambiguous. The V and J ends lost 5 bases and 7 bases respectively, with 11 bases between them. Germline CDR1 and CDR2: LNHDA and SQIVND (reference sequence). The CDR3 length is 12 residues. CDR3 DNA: TGTGCCAGTAGTCCTCGAGCCGGTGGCTACACCTTC. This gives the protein CASSPRAGGYTF.

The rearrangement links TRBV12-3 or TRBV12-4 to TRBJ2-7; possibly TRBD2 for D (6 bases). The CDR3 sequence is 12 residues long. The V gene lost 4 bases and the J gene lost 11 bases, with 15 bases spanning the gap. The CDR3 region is CASSSGLPGEYF. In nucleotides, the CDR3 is TGTGCCAGCAGTTCGGGACTCCCGGGAGAGTACTTC.

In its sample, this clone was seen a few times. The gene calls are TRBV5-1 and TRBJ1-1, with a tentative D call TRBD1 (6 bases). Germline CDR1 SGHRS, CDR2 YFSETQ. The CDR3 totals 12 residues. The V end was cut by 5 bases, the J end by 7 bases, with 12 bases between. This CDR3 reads CASSFNRVEAFF. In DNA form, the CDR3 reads TGCGCCAGCAGTTTTAACAGGGTTGAAGCTTTCTTT.

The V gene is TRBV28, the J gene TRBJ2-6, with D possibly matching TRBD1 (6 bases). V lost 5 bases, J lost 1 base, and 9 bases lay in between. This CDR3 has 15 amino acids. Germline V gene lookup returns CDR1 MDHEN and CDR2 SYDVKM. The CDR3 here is CASSRQVSGANVLTF. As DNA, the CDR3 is TGTGCCAGCAGTCGACAGGTTTCTGGGGCCAACGTCCTGACTTTC.

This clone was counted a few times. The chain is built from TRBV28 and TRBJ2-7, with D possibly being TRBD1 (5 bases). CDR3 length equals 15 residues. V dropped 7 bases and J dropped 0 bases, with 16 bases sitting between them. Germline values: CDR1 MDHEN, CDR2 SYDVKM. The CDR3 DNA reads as TGTGCCAGCAAAAGGGGCACAGCGATCTCCTACGAGCAGTACTTC. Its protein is CASKRGTAISYEQYF.

CDR3 nucleotides: TGTGCCAGCAGCCAACAGGGCCAGCCCCAGCATTTT. Amino acids: CASSQQGQPQHF. V is TRBV14 and J is TRBJ1-5; D may be TRBD1 (5 bases). This CDR3 is built from 12 residues. Trimming took 2 bases from V and 7 from J, leaving 6 bases between them. Per germline, CDR1 SGHDN and CDR2 FVKESK.

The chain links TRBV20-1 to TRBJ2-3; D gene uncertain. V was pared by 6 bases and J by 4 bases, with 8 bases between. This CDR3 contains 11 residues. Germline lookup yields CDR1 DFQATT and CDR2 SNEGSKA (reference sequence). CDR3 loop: CSALTSDTQYF. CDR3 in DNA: TGCAGTGCCCTAACCTCAGATACGCAGTATTTT.